Presented here are 16 T cell receptor beta chains from one specimen sequenced in a study of TIL therapy for anti-PD-1-resistant metastatic lung cancer. This was the immunoSEQ v3 assay. The table came from immunoSEQ multiplex PCR; TCRdb's copy has only in-frame clones and leaves some out. This table has approximately 47,000 clones, roughly 85% appearing once. Time point meaning: pre-treatment sample, taken before nivolumab and TIL therapy. This specimen consisted of blood, obtained at baseline. The receptors were gathered from a person aged 25 to 80 with non-small cell lung cancer.

The chain is built from TRBV5-6 and TRBJ1-4; 8 nucleotides match TRBD1. CDR1 is SGHDT and CDR2 is YYEEEE in the germline V gene. Losses at the gene ends were 5 bases for V and 5 bases for J; bases not matched to a gene: 8. The CDR3 has 15 amino acids. The CDR3 nucleotides are TGTGCCAGCAGGCAAACAGGGGGGGGAAATGAAAAACTGTTTTTT. Its translation: CASRQTGGGNEKLFF.

This chain joins TRBV24-1 and TRBJ2-1, with 7 positions matching TRBD2. The CDR3 is made up of 16 amino acids. CDR1 is KGHDR, CDR2 SFDVKD, per germline. V shed 1 base and J 3 bases; nucleotides not matched to a gene: 5. The CDR3 region has the DNA TGTGCCACCAGTGATTTAAGGCCTAGCGGCTACAATGAGCAGTTCTTC. Translated: CATSDLRPSGYNEQFF.

The chain recombines TRBV5-1 with TRBJ2-5; 7 bases agree with TRBD1. Trimming took 4 bases from V and 2 from J; bases not matched to a gene: 11. Germline V CDR1 and CDR2: SGHRS, YFSETQ. This CDR3 contains 16 residues. The CDR3 nucleotides are TGCGCCAGCAGCATATTACAGGGGAACATTCAAGAGACCCAGTACTTC. Its translation: CASSILQGNIQETQYF.

The V and J genes are TRBV27 and TRBJ2-7, with 9 bases lining up with TRBD1. Germline-derived CDR1 and CDR2 are MNHEY and SMNVEV (reference sequence). With 4 bases clipped from V and 7 bases from J, the junction kept 8 bases outside the gene matches. CDR3 length equals 14 residues. In nucleotides, the CDR3 is TGTGCCAGCAGTTGGGACAGGGCGACCGGGGAGCAGTACTTC. This sequence encodes CASSWDRATGEQYF.

The chain uses TRBV5-4 and TRBJ1-5; D is uncertain. The germline CDR1 and CDR2 sequences are SGHNT and YYREEE (reference sequence). The CDR3 length is 13 residues. Trimming left V 4 bases short and J 4 bases short, with 9 bases between. CDR3 DNA sequence: TGTGCCAGCAGCACCGGGGAGAATCAGCCCCAGCATTTT. Translation gives CASSTGENQPQHF.

The count of this clone is one. J is TRBJ2-2 and V is TRBV7-2; TRBD2 aligns across 9 bases. The germline V gene has CDR1 SGHTA and CDR2 FQGNSA. V dropped 1 base and J dropped 4; count of bases not matched to a gene: 10. The CDR3 is 18 residues long. CDR3 loop: CASSLGPSGASGTGELFF. The CDR3 coding sequence is TGTGCCAGCAGCTTAGGGCCTAGCGGGGCCTCGGGCACCGGGGAGCTGTTTTTT.

V gene TRBV28 combines with J gene TRBJ1-2; 9 positions agree with TRBD1. The CDR3 runs 14 residues. CDR1 and CDR2 (germline): MDHEN, SYDVKM. J gave up 7 bases and V 10 bases, and 13 bases lay outside the gene matches. CDR3 sequence reads: CATIRDRASPGYTF. CDR3 DNA: TGTGCCACTATCCGGGACAGGGCATCCCCTGGCTACACCTTC.

Only one count was recorded for this clone. The CDR3 DNA follows: TGCAGTGCTGGTGGACAGGGGGCCCTTAATGAAAAACTGTTTTTT. It encodes CSAGGQGALNEKLFF. The V gene is TRBV20-1, the J gene TRBJ1-4, with 11 bases identical to TRBD1. The CDR3 sequence is 15 residues long. CDR1 DFQATT and CDR2 SNEGSKA come from the germline V gene (reference sequence). The junction had 6 bases not matched to a gene; V was cut back by 5 bases and J by 4 bases.

This chain uses TRBV28 with TRBJ2-2; D is uncertain. The V gene lost 4 bases and the J gene lost 3 bases, with 3 bases spanning the gap. There are 12 residues in the CDR3. Germline V gene sequence: CDR1 MDHEN, CDR2 SYDVKM. CDR3 coding DNA: TGTGCCAGCAGTTCGCACACCGGGGAGCTGTTTTTT. Amino acids: CASSSHTGELFF. Filled out from reference TRBV28 and TRBJ2-2, the complete variable domain reads DVKVTQSSRYLVKRTGEKVFLECVQDMDHENMFWYRQDPGLGLRLIYFSYDVKMKEKGDIPEGYSVSREKKERFSLILESASTNQTSMYLCASSSHTGELFFGEGSRLTVL.

CDR3 protein: CASSLSPSTAVSPLHF. CDR3 nucleotides: TGTGCCAGCAGTTTATCCCCCAGTACGGCGGTATCACCCCTCCACTTT. V gene TRBV27 combines with J gene TRBJ1-6; no clear D gene. Germline-derived CDR1 and CDR2 are MNHEY and SMNVEV (reference sequence). V was clipped by 0 bases and J by 10 bases, with 16 bases between them. The CDR3 has 16 residues.

The chain has TRBV7-9 and TRBJ2-1; D tentatively fits TRBD1 or TRBD2 (5 bases each). Germline V gives CDR1 SEHNR, CDR2 FQNEAQ (reference sequence). There are 14 residues in the CDR3. The V and J ends lost 4 bases and 10 bases respectively, with 17 bases between them. CDR3 in amino acids: CASSWSGTALEQFF. CDR3 bases: TGTGCCAGCAGCTGGAGTGGGACGGCCCTCGAGCAGTTCTTC.

The chain uses TRBV6-2 or TRBV6-3 and TRBJ2-2; D uncertain. CDR1 is MNHEY, CDR2 SVGEGT, per germline. The CDR3 contains 16 residues. Trimming removed 4 bases from V and 5 bases from J, with 17 bases in between. The CDR3 loop is CASSSGPSLGTGELFF. CDR3 sequence (DNA): TGTGCCAGCAGTTCCGGACCCTCGCTGGGGACCGGGGAGCTGTTTTTT.

This chain connects TRBV9 to TRBJ2-1; 8 bases fit TRBD2. CDR1 and CDR2 from the germline V gene are SGDLS and YYNGEE. Germline trimming cut 5 bases from V and 7 bases from J; bases unmatched to any gene: 17. CDR3 length equals 17 residues. The CDR3 DNA sequence: TGTGCCAGCAGTAGGCGGGAGAGGCGGGAGGAGGAGAATGAGCAGTTCTTC. It is translated as CASSRRERREEENEQFF.

This CDR3 is CASSEGPQGAQTDTQYF. The DNA of the CDR3 is TGTGCCAGCAGTGAAGGCCCGCAGGGGGCGCAGACAGATACGCAGTATTTT. The rearrangement links TRBV21-1 to TRBJ2-3; the table gives TRBD1 as D, unverified against the DNA. TRBV21-1 is labeled a pseudogene. This CDR3 has 17 amino acids.

The genes are TRBV4-3 and TRBJ2-2, with 12 bases lining up with TRBD1. CDR1 is LGHNA and CDR2 is YSLEER in the germline V gene. Losses at the gene ends were 4 bases for V and 6 bases for J; bases not matched to a gene: 12. CDR3 length equals 18 residues. CDR3 loop: CASSLRRSGTGGSGELFF. The CDR3, as DNA: TGCGCCAGCAGCCTTCGGAGGAGCGGGACAGGGGGCTCCGGGGAGCTGTTTTTT.

The chain joins TRBV4-3 to TRBJ1-3; D is uncertain. The CDR3 has 16 amino acids. V was clipped by 1 base and J by 4 bases, with 14 bases between them. Germline CDR1 and CDR2: LGHNA and YSLEER. DNA of the CDR3: TGCGCCAGCAGCCAAGGGCCCCGCGGGGAGGGAAACACCATATATTTT. Amino acid sequence: CASSQGPRGEGNTIYF.